These 14 T cell receptor beta chains came from one sample sequenced in a study of blood T cell repertoires in COVID-19. Assay used: immunoSEQ multiplex PCR; TCRdb lists only in-frame clones, some missing. The sample has some 340,000 clones; more than 85% are singletons. The specimen sequenced was PBMCs or T cells enriched from blood (not recorded which). Receptors were obtained from a woman in her 30s who had been exposed to COVID-19.

The chain has TRBV7-2 and TRBJ2-3; 9 positions match TRBD2. The germline gives CDR1 SGHTA, CDR2 FQGNSA. J gave up 2 bases and V 2 bases, and 11 bases lay outside the gene matches. The CDR3 contains 18 residues. The CDR3 spells CASSLIAWSGGNTDTQYF. In DNA form, the CDR3 reads TGTGCCAGCAGCTTAATCGCTTGGAGCGGGGGGAACACAGATACGCAGTATTTT.

Comments on this clone: The same CDR3 also results from other DNA sequences found in this sample. V and J are TRBV2 and TRBJ1-4; possibly TRBD1 for D (5 bases). The CDR3 length is 12 residues. The germline V gene has CDR1 SNHLY and CDR2 FYNNEI. V was pared by 6 bases and J by 5 bases, with 7 bases between. The DNA for the CDR3 is TGTGCCAGCAGGGGACTGAATGAAAAACTGTTTTTT. It translates to CASRGLNEKLFF. The full variable domain, in which reference TRBV2 and TRBJ1-4 provide the parts outside the CDR3, is EPEVTQTPSHQVTQMGQEVILRCVPISNHLYFYWYRQILGQKVEFLVSFYNNEISEKSEIFDDQFSVERPDGSNFTLKIRSTKLEDSAMYFCASRGLNEKLFFGSGTQLSVL.

This clone has a handful of counts. V is TRBV2 and J is TRBJ1-2; D call uncertain. V lost 8 bases and J 11 bases, leaving 15 bases between the germline ends. This CDR3 spans 11 amino acids. Germline lookup yields CDR1 SNHLY and CDR2 FYNNEI. CDR3 sequence: CASSEGGRYTF. CDR3 nucleotide sequence: TGTGCCAGCTCAGAAGGCGGTCGTTACACCTTC.

This clone showed up just once. The chain is built from TRBV29-1 and TRBJ2-5; no clear D gene. Germline CDR1 is SQVTM and CDR2 is ANQGSEA. Trimming took 4 bases from V and 4 from J, leaving 10 bases between them. The CDR3 consists of 12 residues. The CDR3 DNA follows: TGCAGCGTTGTATGGGCTGGAGAGACCCAGTACTTC. Protein product: CSVVWAGETQYF.

The V call is TRBV6-5, the J call TRBJ2-1, with a tentative D call TRBD1 (5 bases). V was trimmed by 7 bases and J by 2 bases, leaving 12 bases between them. CDR3 length equals 14 residues. Germline-derived CDR1 and CDR2 are MNHEY and SVGAGI. The CDR3 here is CASKVGLAYNEQFF. In nucleotides, the CDR3 is TGTGCCAGCAAGGTGGGGCTGGCCTACAATGAGCAGTTCTTC.

This sequence joins TRBV5-5 and TRBJ1-2; TRBD1 aligns across 7 bases. The CDR3 covers 14 residues. CDR1 and CDR2 (germline): SGHKS, YYEKEE (reference sequence). V lost 1 base to trimming and J lost 2 bases; unmatched junction nucleotides: 2. Written as DNA, the CDR3 is TGTGCCAGCAGCTTGATGACAGGGAACTATGGCTACACCTTC. Translated: CASSLMTGNYGYTF.

This chain connects TRBV5-1 to TRBJ1-4, with a possible D match to TRBD1 (5 bases). The germline V and J ends were trimmed by 0 bases and 0 bases, with 9 bases remaining between them. CDR1 and CDR2 (germline): SGHRS, YFSETQ. The CDR3 runs 16 residues. CDR3 amino acids: CASSLVQGATNEKLFF. As DNA, the CDR3 is TGCGCCAGCAGCTTGGTCCAGGGCGCAACTAATGAAAAACTGTTTTTT.

This clone was seen a single time. CDR3 coding DNA: TGTGCCAGCAGCCTCAGGGGGTACACTGAAGCTTTCTTT. Protein sequence: CASSLRGYTEAFF. The rearrangement uses TRBV5-6 and TRBJ1-1; 7 bases match TRBD1. This CDR3 region has 13 residues. The germline gives CDR1 SGHDT, CDR2 YYEEEE. The V gene end was trimmed by 4 bases and the J gene end by 3 bases; junction bases not matched to a gene: 3.

The rearrangement links TRBV19 to TRBJ1-1, with 8 positions matching TRBD1. The CDR3 is made up of 13 amino acids. Germline lookup yields CDR1 LNHDA and CDR2 SQIVND (reference sequence). Losses at the gene ends were 5 bases for V and 7 bases for J; bases not matched to a gene: 6. This CDR3 is CASSRQGAVEAFF. For the CDR3, the DNA is TGTGCCAGTAGTCGCCAGGGGGCTGTTGAAGCTTTCTTT.

This clone was observed once. The chain is built from TRBV27 and TRBJ1-1; tentative D call: TRBD1 (6 bases). The CDR3 covers 16 residues. Germline loops: CDR1 MNHEY, CDR2 SMNVEV (reference sequence). Deletions cut 5 bases from V and 5 bases from J, with 21 bases between. DNA for the CDR3: TGTGCCAGCAGTCCGTTCGCGACAGGCCAGGGGACTGAAGCTTTCTTT. This encodes CASSPFATGQGTEAFF.

The V gene is TRBV29-1, the J gene TRBJ1-3, with D maybe TRBD1 (6 bases). Germline-derived CDR1 and CDR2 are SQVTM and ANQGSEA. The CDR3 length is 13 residues. Trimming shortened V by 6 bases and J by 1 base, and 10 bases separated the two germline ends. The CDR3 reads CSVAGESGNTIYF. CDR3 coding DNA: TGCAGCGTAGCAGGGGAATCTGGAAACACCATATATTTT.

The chain links TRBV10-1 to TRBJ2-6; TRBD1 aligns across 7 bases. The CDR3 totals 20 residues. Germline CDR1 and CDR2: WNHNN and SYGVQD (reference sequence). The V and J ends lost 0 bases and 0 bases, in that order; junction bases with no gene match: 11. CDR3 loop: CASSESKRGQMVSGANVLTF. The DNA for the CDR3 is TGCGCCAGCAGTGAGTCTAAAAGGGGACAGATGGTCTCTGGGGCCAACGTCCTGACTTTC.

This clone was picked up one time. The chain carries TRBV5-1 and TRBJ2-7, with D possibly matching TRBD2 (5 bases). This CDR3 is built from 12 residues. Trimming removed 4 bases from V and 3 bases from J, with 8 bases in between. The V gene's germline CDR1 is SGHRS and CDR2 YFSETQ. CDR3 protein: CASSPTSYEQYF. The CDR3, as DNA: TGCGCCAGCAGCCCAACTAGCTACGAGCAGTACTTC.

The V and J genes are TRBV12-3 or TRBV12-4 and TRBJ2-7; D not certain. V lost 1 base, J lost 6 bases, and 10 bases lay in between. There are 13 residues in the CDR3. The DNA for the CDR3 is TGTGCCAGCAGTTTAGGACTCCTCGTCGAGCAGTACTTC. Its protein is CASSLGLLVEQYF.